This TCR beta chain emerged from a study of beta chain features in type 1 diabetes. As regards this clone: Antigen specificity is unknown.

General study findings and limits: Naive, central memory and Treg TCRB repertoires seemed to resemble each other more closely in patients than they did in healthy donors. Because the template was cDNA, high-expressing cells might be over-represented.

All of the isolated RNA was reverse transcribed, so expressed TCRB transcripts were sequenced. Libraries were prepared by immunoSEQ multiplex PCR; TCRdb keeps only in-frame clonotypes and omits some of them. The data hold more than 130,000 clones, with about 7% observed a single time. Germline loops: CDR1 SGHAT, CDR2 FQNNGV. This CDR3 comprises 14 residues. V was trimmed by 0 bases and J by 6 bases, leaving 9 bases between them. This TCR was recovered from a woman in her twenties or thirties in good health. The rearrangement joins TRBV11-2 to TRBJ2-1; D gene unclear. Sequencing was carried out using central memory CD4+ T cells from blood. Here the CDR3 DNA reads TGTGCCAGCAGCTTAGATGCTAGTATCAATGAGCAGTTCTTC. Translated: CASSLDASINEQFF.